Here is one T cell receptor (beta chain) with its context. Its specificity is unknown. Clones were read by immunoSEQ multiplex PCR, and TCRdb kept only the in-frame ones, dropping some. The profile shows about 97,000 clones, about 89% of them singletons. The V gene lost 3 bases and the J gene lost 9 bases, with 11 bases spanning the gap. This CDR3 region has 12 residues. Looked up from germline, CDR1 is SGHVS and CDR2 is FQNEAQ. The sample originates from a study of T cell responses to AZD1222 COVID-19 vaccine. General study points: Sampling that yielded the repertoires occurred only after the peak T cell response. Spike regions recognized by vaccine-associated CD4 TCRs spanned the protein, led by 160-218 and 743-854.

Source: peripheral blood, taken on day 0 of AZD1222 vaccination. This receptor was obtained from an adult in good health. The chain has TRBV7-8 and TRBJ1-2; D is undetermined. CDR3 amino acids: CASSLRTDSYTF. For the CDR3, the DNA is TGTGCCAGCAGCTTGCGGACCGACAGCTACACCTTC.